This section outlines one T cell receptor beta chain sequence together with its context. Its antigen remains unidentified. The data are from a study of cytomegalovirus exposure and HLA in healthy donors. A multiplex PCR was run with 60 Vbeta primers and 13 Jbeta primers. Sequencing used immunoSEQ multiplex PCR; TCRdb keeps in-frame clones, though not all of them. The sample includes about 100,000 clones, about three quarters of them seen just once. Study-wide points: A link between a missense DCLRE1C variant and TCR beta V- and J-gene trimming emerged from a later analysis. 164 TCR beta chains were listed as cytomegalovirus-associated. Roughly uniform depth of sequencing across donors was assumed in presence/absence analyses.

The CDR3 has 16 amino acids. Per germline, CDR1 SGHAT and CDR2 FQNNGV. Losses at the gene ends were 2 bases for V and 2 bases for J; bases not matched to a gene: 9. Each donor's status was that of a healthy bone marrow donor. Sample: PBMCs. This sequence was found in a man aged 30-40 years in good health and CMV-seronegative. The J gene is TRBJ2-7, the V gene TRBV11-2, with 7 bases identical to TRBD2. The CDR3 region is CASSLSVAGVPYEQYF. Here the CDR3 DNA reads TGTGCCAGCAGCTTATCTGTTGCGGGAGTCCCCTACGAGCAGTACTTC.